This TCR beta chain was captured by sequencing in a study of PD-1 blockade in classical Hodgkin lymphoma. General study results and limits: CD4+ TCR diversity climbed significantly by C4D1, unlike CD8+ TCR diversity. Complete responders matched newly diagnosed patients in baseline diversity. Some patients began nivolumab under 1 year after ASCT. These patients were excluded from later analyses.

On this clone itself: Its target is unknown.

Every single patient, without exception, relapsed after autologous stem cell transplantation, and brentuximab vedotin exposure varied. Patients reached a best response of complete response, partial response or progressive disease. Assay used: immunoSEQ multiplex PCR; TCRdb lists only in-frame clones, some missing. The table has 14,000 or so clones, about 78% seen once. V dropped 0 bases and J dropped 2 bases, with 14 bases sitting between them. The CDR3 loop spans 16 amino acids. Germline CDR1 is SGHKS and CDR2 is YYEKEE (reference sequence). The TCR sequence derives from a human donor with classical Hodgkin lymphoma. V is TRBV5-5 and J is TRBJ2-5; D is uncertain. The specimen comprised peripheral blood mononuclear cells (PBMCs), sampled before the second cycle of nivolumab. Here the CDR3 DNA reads TGTGCCAGCAGCTTGGTTACAAAGTGGAGTCAAGAGACCCAGTACTTC. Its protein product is CASSLVTKWSQETQYF.